The clone carrying this T cell receptor beta chain was seen a single time. V lost 5 bases and J lost 4, with 17 bases in between. CDR3 length: 15 amino acids. Germline assignment: CDR1 ENHRY and CDR2 SYGVKD. This sample was included in a study of cytomegalovirus exposure and HLA in healthy donors. Study at large: Early release data held tens of millions of unique TCRs from HLA-typed donors.

Researchers ran the PCR with 60 Vbeta and 13 Jbeta primers. Using immunoSEQ multiplex PCR, the repertoire was profiled, and TCRdb retains in-frame clones only, with some absent. Of fewer than 200,000 clones listed, 65% to 85% were seen once; the top ten hold roughly 0.69%. The source is a woman between 18 and 29 years old in good health and CMV-seronegative. Sequencing used PBMCs. This chain uses TRBV10-3 with TRBJ1-2; D possibly corresponds to TRBD1 (5 bases). The DNA of the CDR3 is TGTGCCATCAGTACCGGGACCAACGGGGGCTATGGCTACACCTTC. It is translated as CAISTGTNGGYGYTF.